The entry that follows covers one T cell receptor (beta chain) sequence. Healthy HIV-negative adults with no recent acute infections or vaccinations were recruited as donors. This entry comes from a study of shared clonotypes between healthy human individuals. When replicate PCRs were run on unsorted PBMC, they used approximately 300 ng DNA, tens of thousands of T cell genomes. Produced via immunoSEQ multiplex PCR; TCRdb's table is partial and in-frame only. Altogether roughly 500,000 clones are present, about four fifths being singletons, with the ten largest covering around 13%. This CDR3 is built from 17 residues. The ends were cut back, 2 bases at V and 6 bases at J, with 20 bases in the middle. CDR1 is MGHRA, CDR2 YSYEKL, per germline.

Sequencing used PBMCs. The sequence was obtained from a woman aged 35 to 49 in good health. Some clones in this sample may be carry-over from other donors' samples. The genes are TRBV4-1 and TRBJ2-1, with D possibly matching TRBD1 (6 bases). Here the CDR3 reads CASSQMGGPKGGNEQFF. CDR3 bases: TGCGCCAGCAGCCAAATGGGCGGGCCGAAAGGGGGCAATGAGCAGTTCTTC.